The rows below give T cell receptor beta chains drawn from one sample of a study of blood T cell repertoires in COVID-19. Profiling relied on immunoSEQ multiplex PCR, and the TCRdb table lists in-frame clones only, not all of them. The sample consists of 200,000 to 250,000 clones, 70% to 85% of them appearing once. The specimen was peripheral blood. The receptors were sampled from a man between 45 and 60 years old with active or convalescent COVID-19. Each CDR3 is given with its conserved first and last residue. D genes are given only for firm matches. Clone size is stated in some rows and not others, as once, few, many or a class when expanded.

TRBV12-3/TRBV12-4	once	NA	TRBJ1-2	CASSLGQNYGYTF	TGTGCCAGCAGCCTCGGACAAAACTATGGCTACACCTTC
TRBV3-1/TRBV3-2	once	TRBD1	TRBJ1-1	CASSQGDRVNTEAFF	TGTGCCAGCAGCCAAGGGGACAGAGTTAACACTGAAGCTTTCTTT
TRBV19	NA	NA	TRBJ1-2	CASSSTGPANYGYTF	TGTGCCAGTAGTAGCACAGGGCCTGCTAACTATGGCTACACCTTC
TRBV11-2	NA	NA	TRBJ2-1	CASSLGGAGSYNEQFF	TGTGCCAGCAGCTTAGGGGGAGCGGGCTCCTACAATGAGCAGTTCTTC
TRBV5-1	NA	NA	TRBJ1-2	CASSLDPQDYGYTF	TGCGCCAGCAGCTTGGATCCACAGGACTATGGCTACACCTTC
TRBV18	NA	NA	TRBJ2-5	CASSPLGGQETQYF	TGTGCCAGCTCACCACTAGGGGGCCAAGAGACCCAGTACTTC
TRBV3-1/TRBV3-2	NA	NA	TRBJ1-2	CASSQDRGGLYGYTF	TGTGCCAGCAGCCAAGATCGGGGAGGGCTCTATGGCTACACCTTC
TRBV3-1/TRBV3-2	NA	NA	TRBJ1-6	CASSQEGGNSPLHF	TGTGCCAGCAGCCAAGAGGGGGGTAATTCACCCCTCCACTTT
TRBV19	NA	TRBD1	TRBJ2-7	CASRGQDSYEQYF	TGTGCCAGTAGAGGACAGGACTCCTACGAGCAGTACTTC
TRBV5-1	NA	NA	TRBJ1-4	CASSPRPDSYNEKLFF	TGCGCCAGCAGCCCACGCCCGGACAGCTATAATGAAAAACTGTTTTTT
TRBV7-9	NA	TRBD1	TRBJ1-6	CASSPTGGLAPLHF	TGTGCCAGCAGTCCCACAGGGGGATTGGCACCCCTCCACTTT
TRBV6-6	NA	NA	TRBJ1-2	CASSYTVNYGYTF	TGTGCCAGCAGTTACACAGTCAACTATGGCTACACCTTC
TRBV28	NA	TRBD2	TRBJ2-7	CASSLPGLAGPYEQYF	TGTGCCAGCAGTTTACCGGGACTAGCGGGACCGTACGAGCAGTACTTC
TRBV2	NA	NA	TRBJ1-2	CASSALNYGYTF	TGTGCCAGCAGTGCCCTGAACTATGGCTACACCTTC
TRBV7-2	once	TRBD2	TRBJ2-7	CASRLHLAGGYEQYF	TGTGCCAGCAGACTTCACCTAGCGGGAGGTTACGAGCAGTACTTC
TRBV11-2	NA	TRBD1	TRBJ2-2	CASSPTGGDTGELFF	TGTGCCAGCAGCCCGACAGGGGGTGACACCGGGGAGCTGTTTTTT
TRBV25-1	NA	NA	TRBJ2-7	CASSEYFGVEQYF	TGTGCCAGCAGTGAATATTTTGGAGTCGAGCAGTACTTC
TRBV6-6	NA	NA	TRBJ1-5	CASETGGRFQPQHF	TGTGCCAGCGAGACCGGGGGGAGGTTTCAGCCCCAGCATTTT
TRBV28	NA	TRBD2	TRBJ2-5	CASSPLQTSGSPKTQYF	TGTGCCAGCAGCCCACTCCAGACTAGCGGGAGTCCCAAGACCCAGTACTTC
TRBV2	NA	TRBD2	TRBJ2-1	CASSDTRFRTSGSPSYNEQFF	TGTGCCAGCAGTGATACGCGGTTCAGGACTAGCGGGAGCCCCTCCTACAATGAGCAGTTCTTC
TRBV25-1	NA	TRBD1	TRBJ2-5	CASRNDRDGGETQYF	TGTGCCAGCAGGAACGACAGGGACGGCGGTGAGACCCAGTACTTC
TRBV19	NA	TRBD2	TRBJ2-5	CASSTGGSGRETQYF	TGTGCCAGTAGTACGGGGGGATCAGGGCGGGAGACCCAGTACTTC
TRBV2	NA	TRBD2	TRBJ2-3	CASRVSASGKTTDTQYF	TGTGCCAGCAGGGTAAGCGCCAGCGGGAAAACCACAGATACGCAGTATTTT
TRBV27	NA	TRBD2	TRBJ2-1	CASSLLGSRGANNEQFF	TGTGCCAGCAGTTTATTGGGTTCGCGGGGGGCTAACAATGAGCAGTTCTTC
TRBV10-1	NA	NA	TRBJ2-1	CASSGPFSGDDNEQFF	TGCGCCAGCAGTGGCCCCTTTAGCGGAGACGACAATGAGCAGTTCTTC
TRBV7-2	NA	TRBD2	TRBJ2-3	CASSGPGLAVTDTQYF	TGTGCCAGCAGCGGACCGGGACTAGCGGTCACAGATACGCAGTATTTT
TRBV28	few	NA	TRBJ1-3	CASSYPSRVGNTIYF	TGTGCCAGCAGTTACCCCTCGAGGGTGGGAAACACCATATATTTT
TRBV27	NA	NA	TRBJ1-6	CAIFGRDIRDNSPLHF	TGTGCCATCTTCGGGAGGGACATACGCGATAATTCACCCCTCCACTTT
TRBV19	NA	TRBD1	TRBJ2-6	CATRGTGGSGANVLTF	TGTGCCACCCGGGGGACAGGGGGTAGTGGGGCCAACGTCCTGACTTTC
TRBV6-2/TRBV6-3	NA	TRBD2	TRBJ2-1	CASSSWTSGTYNEQFF	TGTGCCAGCAGTTCCTGGACTAGCGGTACCTACAATGAGCAGTTCTTC
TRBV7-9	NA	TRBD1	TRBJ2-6	CASSYDRGPGANVLTF	TGTGCCAGCAGTTACGACAGGGGGCCTGGGGCCAACGTCCTGACTTTC
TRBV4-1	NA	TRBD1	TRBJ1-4	CASSLAGTGIEKLFF	TGCGCCAGCAGCCTAGCCGGGACAGGGATTGAAAAACTGTTTTTT
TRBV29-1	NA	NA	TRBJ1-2	CSVDFGGYTF	TGCAGCGTTGACTTCGGTGGCTACACCTTC
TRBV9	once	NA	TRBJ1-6	CASSVLTGVSPLHF	TGTGCCAGCAGCGTCCTCACGGGGGTTTCACCCCTCCACTTT
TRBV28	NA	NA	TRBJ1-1	CASSAYRERVTEAFF	TGTGCCAGCAGTGCCTACAGGGAACGGGTTACTGAAGCTTTCTTT
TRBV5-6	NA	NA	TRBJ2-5	CASSSASGGRETQYF	TGTGCCAGCAGCTCGGCCTCGGGGGGCCGCGAGACCCAGTACTTC
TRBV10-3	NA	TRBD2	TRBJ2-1	CAISRTSGGRNEQFF	TGTGCCATCAGTCGGACTAGCGGGGGCCGCAATGAGCAGTTCTTC
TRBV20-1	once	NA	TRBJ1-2	CSASFRAGDYGYTF	TGCAGTGCTAGTTTTAGGGCAGGGGACTATGGCTACACCTTC
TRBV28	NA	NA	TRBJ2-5	CASTPQPDQETQYF	TGTGCCAGCACCCCACAGCCAGACCAAGAGACCCAGTACTTC
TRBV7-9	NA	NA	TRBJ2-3	CASSLGGVSDTQYF	TGTGCCAGCAGCTTAGGGGGCGTTTCAGATACGCAGTATTTT
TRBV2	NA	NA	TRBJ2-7	CASRDSSYEQYF	TGTGCCAGCAGGGACAGCTCCTACGAGCAGTACTTC
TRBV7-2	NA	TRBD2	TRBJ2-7	CASSSLGALAPSYEQYF	TGTGCCAGCAGCTCACTAGGGGCACTAGCGCCTTCCTACGAGCAGTACTTC
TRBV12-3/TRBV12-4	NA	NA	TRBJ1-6	CASSFVNSPLHF	TGTGCCAGCAGTTTCGTAAATTCACCCCTCCACTTT
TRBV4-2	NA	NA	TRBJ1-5	CASSQDQGRDLGYQPQHF	TGTGCCAGCAGCCAAGATCAGGGGAGGGACTTGGGGTATCAGCCCCAGCATTTT
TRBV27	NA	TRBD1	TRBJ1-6	CASSPRQGYNSPLHF	TGTGCCAGCAGTCCCAGACAGGGTTATAATTCACCCCTCCACTTT
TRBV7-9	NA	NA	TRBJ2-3	CASSAPRRGRWTDTQYF	TGTGCCAGCAGCGCACCCCGGAGGGGAAGATGGACAGATACGCAGTATTTT
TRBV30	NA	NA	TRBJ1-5	CAWSNVRDNNQPQHF	TGTGCCTGGAGTAACGTCCGGGACAACAATCAGCCCCAGCATTTT
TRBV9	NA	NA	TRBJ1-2	CASSGIDSYYGYTF	TGTGCCAGCAGCGGAATCGACAGCTACTATGGCTACACCTTC
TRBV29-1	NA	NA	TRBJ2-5	CSVESPSETQYF	TGCAGCGTTGAAAGCCCGTCGGAGACCCAGTACTTC
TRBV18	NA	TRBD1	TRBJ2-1	CASSPRAGTGGSEQFF	TGTGCCAGCTCACCACGAGCCGGGACAGGTGGCAGTGAGCAGTTCTTC
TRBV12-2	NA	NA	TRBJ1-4	CASRYKTPGNEKLFF	TGTGCAAGTCGCTACAAGACGCCAGGTAATGAAAAACTGTTTTTT
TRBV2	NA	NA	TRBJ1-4	CASSVQGGSNEKLFF	TGTGCCAGCAGTGTTCAAGGGGGATCTAATGAAAAACTGTTTTTT
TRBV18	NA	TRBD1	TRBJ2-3	CASSPSGTGEAQYF	TGTGCCAGCTCACCTTCCGGGACAGGGGAGGCGCAGTATTTT
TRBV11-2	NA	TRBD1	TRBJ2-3	CASSPRPSPNRGGTDTQYF	TGTGCCAGCAGCCCTAGACCCTCGCCGAACAGGGGAGGCACAGATACGCAGTATTTT
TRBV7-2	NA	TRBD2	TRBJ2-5	CASSLGLAGGAETQYF	TGTGCCAGCAGCTTAGGTCTAGCGGGAGGGGCGGAGACCCAGTACTTC
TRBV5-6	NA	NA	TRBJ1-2	CASSLSSVSYGYTF	TGTGCCAGCAGCTTGTCATCAGTCTCCTATGGCTACACCTTC
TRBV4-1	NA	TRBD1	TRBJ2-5	CASSQQGARAETQYF	TGCGCCAGCAGCCAACAGGGGGCTAGAGCCGAGACCCAGTACTTC
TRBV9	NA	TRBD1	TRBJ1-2	CASKGADWNGYTF	TGTGCCAGCAAGGGGGCGGATTGGAATGGCTACACCTTC
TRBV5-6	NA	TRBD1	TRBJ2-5	CASSLDGTGEETQYF	TGTGCCAGCAGCTTGGATGGGACAGGGGAGGAGACCCAGTACTTC
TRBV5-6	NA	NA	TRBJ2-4	CASSSRVTLLAKNIQYF	TGTGCCAGCAGCTCCCGGGTTACCCTCCTAGCCAAAAACATTCAGTACTTC